The rows below give T cell receptor beta chains drawn from one sample of a study of shared clonotypes between healthy human individuals. Assay used: immunoSEQ multiplex PCR; TCRdb lists only in-frame clones, some missing. The sample has about 2.4 million clones; under 95% are singletons. Sequencing was carried out using naive CD4+ T cells from PBMCs. These receptor sequences come from a man younger than 30 in good health. Some clones in this sample may be carry-over from other donors' samples. The CDR3 runs from the conserved cysteine through the conserved F or W. Each record gives: V gene, J gene, clone size, D gene, CDR3 protein, CDR3 DNA. A D gene is named only where the DNA matches it firmly. Part of the rows lack a size; the others show once, few, many or a class for expanded clones.

TRBV12-2	TRBJ2-5	.	.	CASRLIREGRETQYF	TGTGCAAGTCGCTTAATACGGGAGGGACGTGAGACCCAGTACTTC
TRBV11-2	TRBJ2-3	.	.	CASSPPPGPGMPDTQYF	TGTGCCAGCAGCCCACCACCGGGACCCGGGATGCCAGATACGCAGTATTTT
TRBV4-1	TRBJ2-7	.	TRBD2	CASSQDNVKWRGSSYEQYF	TGCGCCAGCAGCCAAGATAACGTAAAATGGCGGGGGAGCTCCTACGAGCAGTACTTC
TRBV10-3	TRBJ2-1	.	TRBD2	CAINSGSYNEQFF	TGTGCCATCAACAGCGGGAGTTACAATGAGCAGTTCTTC
TRBV5-1	TRBJ2-7	.	.	CASSLGGQGLNEQYF	TGCGCCAGCAGCTTGGGCGGCCAGGGCTTGAACGAGCAGTACTTC
TRBV7-3	TRBJ2-5	.	.	CASSISREETQYF	TGTGCCAGCAGTATTTCCCGGGAAGAGACCCAGTACTTC
TRBV5-1	TRBJ2-7	.	.	CASSPDYEQYF	TGCGCCAGCAGCCCGGACTACGAGCAGTACTTC
TRBV5-1	TRBJ1-5	.	.	CASSVTGNNQPQHF	TGCGCCAGCAGCGTGACAGGTAACAATCAGCCCCAGCATTTT
TRBV6-5	TRBJ1-4	.	TRBD1	CASSYWTGDEKLFF	TGTGCCAGCAGTTACTGGACAGGGGATGAAAAACTGTTTTTT
TRBV19	TRBJ1-5	.	.	CASSIVPVREAPQHF	TGTGCCAGTAGTATCGTACCGGTCAGGGAGGCACCCCAGCATTTT
TRBV19	TRBJ2-4	few	.	CASGRRGEGIQYF	TGTGCCAGTGGAAGGAGGGGTGAGGGCATTCAGTACTTC
TRBV7-2	TRBJ1-1	.	.	CASSPATGNTEAFF	TGTGCCAGCAGCCCCGCGACAGGGAACACTGAAGCTTTCTTT
TRBV27	TRBJ2-7	.	TRBD1	CASSFRQGAGEQYF	TGTGCCAGCAGTTTTAGACAGGGGGCTGGAGAGCAGTACTTC
TRBV4-1	TRBJ2-1	.	TRBD1	CASSQRGQANEQFF	TGCGCCAGCAGCCAAAGGGGACAGGCCAATGAGCAGTTCTTC
TRBV7-2	TRBJ2-5	.	.	CASSLVRQGGVTQYF	TGTGCCAGCAGCTTAGTAAGACAGGGAGGCGTGACCCAGTACTTC
TRBV15	TRBJ2-5	.	.	CATSRGEREETQYF	TGTGCCACCAGCAGGGGGGAGCGAGAAGAGACCCAGTACTTC
TRBV6-6	TRBJ1-1	.	.	CASSYSSMVNTEAFF	TGTGCCAGCAGTTACTCGTCGATGGTGAACACTGAAGCTTTCTTT
TRBV28	TRBJ2-1	.	TRBD2	CASSSPASGSLRNEQFF	TGTGCCAGCAGTAGCCCTGCTAGCGGGAGTCTCAGGAATGAGCAGTTCTTC
TRBV5-1	TRBJ2-3	.	.	CASSLGGLDTDTQYF	TGCGCCAGCAGCTTGGGCGGACTCGACACAGATACGCAGTATTTT
TRBV6-1	TRBJ2-1	.	.	CASSHTYNEQFF	TGTGCCAGCAGTCACACGTACAATGAGCAGTTCTTC
TRBV7-3	TRBJ2-5	.	TRBD1	CASSSQGDGTQYF	TGTGCCAGCAGCTCTCAGGGGGACGGGACCCAGTACTTC
TRBV7-6	TRBJ2-1	.	.	CASSLEATNNNEQFF	TGTGCCAGCAGCTTAGAGGCGACTAACAACAATGAGCAGTTCTTC
TRBV7-8	TRBJ1-3	.	.	CASSLIPARESGNTIYF	TGTGCCAGCAGCTTAATCCCCGCGCGGGAATCTGGAAACACCATATATTTT
TRBV30	TRBJ1-5	few	.	CAWSRINSNQPQHF	TGTGCCTGGAGCAGAATCAATAGCAATCAGCCCCAGCATTTT
TRBV29-1	TRBJ2-7	.	.	CSVALGLAFYEQYF	TGCAGCGTTGCCCTGGGGCTAGCTTTCTACGAGCAGTACTTC
TRBV4-1	TRBJ2-7	.	TRBD1	CASSQIQGAVSSYEQYF	TGCGCCAGCAGCCAAATCCAGGGGGCGGTCAGCTCCTACGAGCAGTACTTC
TRBV7-2	TRBJ2-7	.	.	CASSLGSGSLNEQYF	TGTGCCAGCAGCTTAGGCAGTGGGAGTCTGAACGAGCAGTACTTC
TRBV7-2	TRBJ1-2	.	TRBD1	CASSLGTGGADGYTF	TGTGCCAGCAGCTTAGGGACAGGGGGCGCGGATGGCTACACCTTC
TRBV28	TRBJ1-1	.	.	CASRGQQDMTEAFF	TGTGCCAGCAGAGGACAACAGGATATGACTGAAGCTTTCTTT
TRBV13	TRBJ2-3	.	TRBD1	CASSQTSTGGSDTQYF	TGTGCCAGCAGTCAGACTTCGACAGGGGGGTCAGATACGCAGTATTTT
TRBV4-1	TRBJ2-3	.	TRBD2	CASSQGTRSTDTQYF	TGCGCCAGCAGCCAAGGGACTAGGAGCACAGATACGCAGTATTTT
TRBV6-5	TRBJ1-1	few	.	CASSLAPSKHEAFF	TGTGCCAGCAGCCTCGCCCCGTCGAAGCATGAAGCTTTCTTT
TRBV2	TRBJ1-5	.	TRBD1	CASSEAFRDRGWDQPQHF	TGTGCCAGCAGTGAAGCATTTCGGGACAGGGGTTGGGATCAGCCCCAGCATTTT
TRBV19	TRBJ2-2	once	.	CASSIEDSGELFF	TGTGCCAGTAGTATAGAAGACTCCGGGGAGCTGTTTTTT
TRBV6-5	TRBJ2-7	.	.	CASRPQGTYEQYF	TGTGCCAGCAGACCACAGGGAACCTACGAGCAGTACTTC
TRBV5-1	TRBJ2-5	.	TRBD1	CASSRTGQERETQYF	TGCGCCAGCAGCAGGACAGGCCAAGAGAGGGAGACCCAGTACTTC
TRBV7-8	TRBJ2-2	.	TRBD2	CASSLKSSGRAHTGELFF	TGTGCCAGCAGCTTAAAATCTAGCGGGAGGGCCCACACCGGGGAGCTGTTTTTT
TRBV28	TRBJ1-3	.	.	CASSLDLDTGNTIYF	TGTGCCAGCAGTTTAGATCTAGACACGGGAAACACCATATATTTT
TRBV6-5	TRBJ1-3	.	TRBD1	CASSRDSGNTIYF	TGTGCCAGCAGCAGGGACAGCGGAAACACCATATATTTT
TRBV7-2	TRBJ1-5	.	.	CASSQGSYQPQHF	TGTGCCAGCAGCCAGGGGTCATATCAGCCCCAGCATTTT
TRBV6-5	TRBJ1-5	.	.	CASSYAAGPHQPQHF	TGTGCCAGCAGTTACGCTGCGGGTCCCCATCAGCCCCAGCATTTT
TRBV5-4	TRBJ2-6	.	.	CASSPTGSSGANVLTF	TGTGCCAGCAGCCCAACAGGATCCTCTGGGGCCAACGTCCTGACTTTC